Below are 32 T cell receptor beta chains sequenced from a single sample in a study of cytomegalovirus exposure and HLA in healthy donors. Primers included in the PCR were 60 Vbeta and 13 Jbeta primers. Only in-frame clones appear in the TCRdb table, and some are missing; sequencing was by immunoSEQ multiplex PCR. The table lists some 140,000 clones, roughly three quarters of them singletons. Sequencing used PBMCs. These receptors were obtained from a young woman in good health and CMV-seronegative.

J is TRBJ1-5 and V is TRBV7-2, with TRBD1 identical over 8 bases. This CDR3 has 15 amino acids. In germline, CDR1 is SGHTA, CDR2 FQGNSA. V was pared by 4 bases and J by 2 bases, with 4 bases of the junction left unmatched. Written as DNA, the CDR3 is TGTGCCAGCAGCTCCCGACAGGGGCGCAATCAGCCCCAGCATTTT. Amino acid sequence: CASSSRQGRNQPQHF.

The chain has TRBV19 and TRBJ2-3, with TRBD2 as a possible D gene (6 bases). V lost 1 base and J 10 bases, leaving 12 bases between the germline ends. Germline V lookup: CDR1 LNHDA, CDR2 SQIVND (reference sequence). The CDR3 contains 13 residues. The DNA for the CDR3 is TGTGCCAGTAGTATAGTTGGAACGGGAGCGCAGTATTTT. Protein: CASSIVGTGAQYF.

This chain joins TRBV28 and TRBJ2-2, with D perhaps matching TRBD1 (6 bases). Trimming pared 6 bases from V and 5 bases from J, leaving 13 bases between. Germline-derived CDR1 and CDR2 are MDHEN and SYDVKM. The CDR3 is 14 residues long. The CDR3 DNA reads as TGTGCCAGCAGGTCCGGGACATTGACCGGGGAGCTGTTTTTT. This translates into CASRSGTLTGELFF.

This rearrangement joins TRBV14 to TRBJ2-7; the D gene is possibly TRBD2 (5 bases). Trimming took off 4 bases at V and 2 bases at J, with 12 bases between the two ends. Looked up from germline, CDR1 is SGHDN and CDR2 is FVKESK. This CDR3 contains 14 residues. DNA of the CDR3: TGTGCCAGCAGCCCCAGGAGCGGCACCTACGAGCAGTACTTC. Protein: CASSPRSGTYEQYF.

V gene TRBV30 combines with J gene TRBJ2-7; TRBD1 matches 9 bases. J was trimmed by 5 bases and V by 5 bases; bases with no gene match: 4. The CDR3 runs to 12 residues. CDR1 is GTSNPN and CDR2 is SVGIG in the germline V gene (reference sequence). The CDR3 loop reads CAWDRGSHEQYF. The CDR3 DNA reads as TGTGCCTGGGACAGGGGGTCCCACGAGCAGTACTTC.

The V gene is TRBV30, the J gene TRBJ1-2; unclear D gene. Germline V gives CDR1 GTSNPN, CDR2 SVGIG (reference sequence). The CDR3 has 18 amino acids. V lost 0 bases, J lost 1 base, and 21 bases lay in between. This CDR3 reads CAWSVPGSPSPLNYGYTF. The CDR3 region has the DNA TGTGCCTGGAGTGTCCCGGGGTCACCTTCTCCTCTTAACTATGGCTACACCTTC. The whole variable domain, remainder taken from reference TRBV30 and TRBJ1-2, is SQTIHQWPATLVQPVGSPLSLECTVEGTSNPNLYWYRQAAGRGLQLLFYSVGIGQISSEVPQNLSASRPQDRQFILSSKKLLLSDSGFYLCAWSVPGSPSPLNYGYTFGSGTRLTVV.

J is TRBJ2-1 and V is TRBV7-9; 7 bases are a match to TRBD2. V was clipped by 5 bases and J by 6 bases; unmatched bases: 4. Germline loops: CDR1 SEHNR, CDR2 FQNEAQ (reference sequence). The CDR3 has 13 amino acids. The CDR3 DNA follows: TGTGCCAGCAGCCGTACGGGAGGCAATGAGCAGTTCTTC. It is translated as CASSRTGGNEQFF.

V and J are TRBV4-2 and TRBJ2-1; TRBD1 matches 12 bases. The CDR3 has 16 residues. CDR1 and CDR2 from the germline V gene are LGHNA and YNFKEQ. J gave up 10 bases and V 4 bases, and 11 bases lay outside the gene matches. The CDR3 region is CASSLSGTGGLGEQFF. Written as DNA, the CDR3 is TGTGCCAGCAGCCTCTCTGGGACAGGGGGCCTTGGGGAGCAGTTCTTC.

In its sample, this clone was seen a few times. This chain uses TRBV25-1 with TRBJ2-1; TRBD2 aligns across 8 bases. V shed 3 bases and J 7 bases; nucleotides not matched to a gene: 5. CDR1 is MGHDK, CDR2 SYGVNS, per germline. CDR3 length: 14 amino acids. CDR3 sequence (DNA): TGTGCCAGCAGTGATACGGGAGGGCCGAATGAGCAGTTCTTC. Translated, it gives CASSDTGGPNEQFF.

This clone came up a few times. The chain links TRBV20-1 to TRBJ1-1; D perhaps matches TRBD1 (5 bases). Per germline, CDR1 DFQATT and CDR2 SNEGSKA (reference sequence). This CDR3 has 11 residues. Here the CDR3 reads CSSTWGAEAFF. In DNA form, the CDR3 reads TGCAGCTCCACCTGGGGCGCTGAAGCTTTCTTT.

This chain links TRBV9 with TRBJ2-2, with TRBD2 identical over 9 bases. The CDR3 consists of 16 residues. V lost 4 bases to trimming and J lost 1 base; unmatched junction nucleotides: 5. Germline V gene sequence: CDR1 SGDLS, CDR2 YYNGEE. The CDR3 nucleotides read TGTGCCAGCAGCCCTCTAGCGGGACTGAACACCGGGGAGCTGTTTTTT. It is translated as CASSPLAGLNTGELFF.

This clone occurred a few times. This chain connects TRBV19 to TRBJ1-2; D not certain. CDR1 is LNHDA and CDR2 is SQIVND in the germline V gene (reference sequence). The CDR3 extends over 16 amino acids. V gave up 4 bases and J gave up 0 bases, with 15 bases separating them. The chain's CDR3 is CASSTFLDTANYGYTF. CDR3 coding DNA: TGTGCCAGTAGTACCTTCTTAGACACCGCTAACTATGGCTACACCTTC.

The genes are TRBV5-1 and TRBJ1-5, with no clear D. V lost 4 bases and J lost 3, with 11 bases in between. Germline lookup yields CDR1 SGHRS and CDR2 YFSETQ. CDR3 length: 14 residues. CDR3 sequence (DNA): TGCGCCAGCAGCCCGTGGAGCCTCAATCAGCCCCAGCATTTT. Encoded protein: CASSPWSLNQPQHF.

The rearrangement uses TRBV6-6 and TRBJ1-1, with 8 bases lining up with TRBD1. The CDR3 is made up of 13 amino acids. After removal of 7 bases from V and 3 bases from J, the junction contained 4 bases not matched to a gene. The V gene's germline CDR1 is MNHNY and CDR2 SVGAGI (reference sequence). The CDR3 reads CASTGQGYTEAFF. DNA for the CDR3: TGTGCCAGCACCGGACAGGGATACACTGAAGCTTTCTTT.

The rearrangement links TRBV6-6 to TRBJ1-3; D remains unclear. CDR3 length: 16 residues. From germline, CDR1 is MNHNY and CDR2 SVGAGI (reference sequence). V lost 0 bases and J lost 0, with 9 bases in between. CDR3 amino acids: CASSYSRFTSGNTIYF. CDR3 in DNA: TGTGCCAGCAGTTACTCGAGATTCACCTCTGGAAACACCATATATTTT.

The chain combines TRBV19 with TRBJ1-5; TRBD1 agrees at 8 bases. CDR3 size: 15 residues. Germline V gene lookup returns CDR1 LNHDA and CDR2 SQIVND (reference sequence). V lost 2 bases, J lost 6 bases, and 6 bases stayed unmatched. CDR3 in amino acids: CASSIQGANSQPQHF. The CDR3 DNA is TGTGCCAGTAGTATACAGGGGGCGAACAGTCAGCCCCAGCATTTT.

The chain recombines TRBV5-1 with TRBJ1-2; TRBD1 might be the D (5 bases). CDR3 length: 14 amino acids. V lost 4 bases to trimming and J lost 0 bases, with 10 bases between them. The V gene's germline CDR1 is SGHRS and CDR2 YFSETQ. The CDR3 sequence is CASSLQESNYGYTF. The CDR3 nucleotides read TGCGCCAGCAGCCTACAGGAGTCTAACTATGGCTACACCTTC.

This clone appeared a few times. The chain links TRBV7-9 to TRBJ2-6; 7 bases agree with TRBD1. This CDR3 region has 16 residues. In germline, CDR1 is SEHNR, CDR2 FQNEAQ (reference sequence). V lost 4 bases to trimming and J lost 1 base; unmatched junction nucleotides: 4. The CDR3 nucleotides read TGTGCCAGCAGCTCAGTGGGACAGTCTGGGGCCAACGTCCTGACTTTC. As protein: CASSSVGQSGANVLTF.

This sequence joins TRBV5-1 and TRBJ2-2, with a tentative D call TRBD2 (5 bases). This CDR3 is built from 18 residues. Trimming took 8 bases from V and 4 from J, leaving 27 bases between them. The germline gives CDR1 SGHRS, CDR2 YFSETQ. Written as DNA, the CDR3 is TGCGCCAGGAAAGAAAGTCGGTGGACGGATAGCGTCACCGGGGAGCTGTTTTTT. Translating gives CARKESRWTDSVTGELFF. The full variable domain, completed using reference TRBV5-1 and TRBJ2-2, is KAGVTQTPRYLIKTRGQQVTLSCSPISGHRSVSWYQQTPGQGLQFLFEYFSETQRNKGNFPGRFSGRQFSNSRSEMNVSTLELGDSALYLCARKESRWTDSVTGELFFGEGSRLTVL.

The chain joins TRBV4-1 to TRBJ1-5; maybe TRBD1 (6 bases). V was cut by 1 base and J by 5 bases, with 24 bases left in between. Germline V lookup: CDR1 MGHRA, CDR2 YSYEKL. The CDR3 runs 19 residues. CDR3 DNA: TGCGCCAGCAGCCAAGTCCAGTCATTCCGTACAGGGTCTGATCAGCCCCAGCATTTT. Residues: CASSQVQSFRTGSDQPQHF.

On this clone itself: The same CDR3 also results from other DNA sequences found in this sample. V is TRBV20-1 and J is TRBJ2-5, with 7 bases matching TRBD1. CDR3 size: 11 residues. V trimming: 3 bases; J trimming: 5 bases; junction bases outside the gene matches: 0. Germline V gene lookup returns CDR1 DFQATT and CDR2 SNEGSKA (reference sequence). CDR3 amino acids: CSARTGETQYF. The DNA for the CDR3 is TGCAGTGCTAGGACAGGGGAGACCCAGTACTTC.

This chain uses TRBV30 with TRBJ2-1, with a tentative D call TRBD1 (6 bases). CDR1 and CDR2 (germline): GTSNPN, SVGIG (reference sequence). The germline V and J ends were trimmed by 3 bases and 8 bases, with 17 bases remaining between them. This CDR3 is built from 14 residues. Here the CDR3 reads CAWRGAQGWDEQFF. The CDR3 DNA reads TGTGCCTGGAGGGGGGCGCAGGGTTGGGATGAGCAGTTCTTC.

The chain recombines TRBV29-1 with TRBJ2-7; 7 bases fit TRBD2. The trim removed 6 bases at V and 5 bases at J, leaving 7 bases unmatched. The germline V gene encodes CDR1 SQVTM and CDR2 ANQGSEA. This CDR3 region has 12 residues. The CDR3 spells CSVTLGGNEQYF. In DNA form, the CDR3 reads TGCAGCGTCACATTGGGGGGGAACGAGCAGTACTTC.

The chain joins TRBV5-1 to TRBJ2-3; the D gene is possibly TRBD2 (6 bases). CDR3 length: 13 residues. The germline CDR1 and CDR2 sequences are SGHRS and YFSETQ. Between the trimmed V and J ends, which lost 4 bases and 6 bases, there was a span of 12 bases. CDR3 bases: TGCGCCAGCAGCCCCGGGGGATCGGATACGCAGTATTTT. This translates into CASSPGGSDTQYF.

The chain carries TRBV7-8 and TRBJ2-5, with 12 bases lining up with TRBD2. Germline V gene sequence: CDR1 SGHVS, CDR2 FQNEAQ. The CDR3 loop spans 14 amino acids. J lost 5 bases, V lost 5 bases, and 3 bases had no gene match. The CDR3 coding sequence is TGTGCCAGCAGCCTCGGGACTAGCGGGGAGACCCAGTACTTC. Amino acid sequence: CASSLGTSGETQYF.

The chain couples TRBV7-6 to TRBJ1-4, with D perhaps matching TRBD1 (5 bases). Trimming stripped 3 bases from V and 8 bases from J, with 13 bases between. The CDR3 is made up of 14 amino acids. CDR1 is SGHVS and CDR2 is FNYEAQ in the germline V gene. The CDR3 DNA reads as TGTGCCAGCAGCTTGGAACGGGGACTGGAAAAACTGTTTTTT. Protein sequence: CASSLERGLEKLFF.

The chain uses TRBV30 and TRBJ1-3; D possibly corresponds to TRBD1 (6 bases). The CDR3 is 17 residues long. Germline CDR1 reads GTSNPN; CDR2 reads SVGIG (reference sequence). Trimming shortened V by 2 bases and J by 0 bases, and 17 bases separated the two germline ends. CDR3 sequence reads: CAWSYRVGFGSGNTIYF. The DNA for the CDR3 is TGTGCCTGGAGTTACAGGGTTGGGTTTGGCTCTGGAAACACCATATATTTT.

This clone was detected once. As DNA, the CDR3 is TGTGCCAGCAGCTTCGGGAGGGCCGGAGAGACCCAGTACTTC. Translation gives CASSFGRAGETQYF. J is TRBJ2-5 and V is TRBV5-6; 8 bases align to TRBD2. Per the germline V gene, CDR1 is SGHDT and CDR2 is YYEEEE. With 2 bases clipped from V and 4 bases from J, the junction kept 4 bases outside the gene matches. The CDR3 has 14 residues. Full variable domain (rest looked up from reference TRBV5-6 and TRBJ2-5): DAGVTQSPTHLIKTRGQQVTLRCSPKSGHDTVSWYQQALGQGPQFIFQYYEEEERQRGNFPDRFSGHQFPNYSSELNVNALLLGDSALYLCASSFGRAGETQYFGPGTRLLVL.

The chain uses TRBV11-2 and TRBJ2-3; D might be TRBD1 (6 bases). Germline loops: CDR1 SGHAT, CDR2 FQNNGV. V was cut by 0 bases and J by 11 bases, with 24 bases left in between. The CDR3 spans 17 residues. The CDR3 loop is CASSLESRDKFSFGQYF. The CDR3 nucleotides are TGTGCCAGCAGCTTAGAAAGTAGGGACAAGTTTTCCTTTGGGCAGTATTTT. The variable domain in full, completed from reference TRBV11-2 and TRBJ2-3, reads EAGVAQSPRYKIIEKRQSVAFWCNPISGHATLYWYQQILGQGPKLLIQFQNNGVVDDSQLPKDRFSAERLKGVDSTLKIQPAKLEDSAVYLCASSLESRDKFSFGQYFGPGTRLTVL.

Regarding this clone: An end of the junction differs from the germline gene, which may be a read error. The CDR3 bases are TGTTCCAGCAGCTTAGCCAGGGCCACTGAAGCTTTCTTT. Its translation is CSSSLARATEAFF. This rearrangement joins TRBV7-9 to TRBJ1-1, with D maybe TRBD1 (5 bases). CDR1 is SEHNR, CDR2 FQNEAQ, per germline (reference sequence). This CDR3 region has 13 residues.

This clone is a singleton in its sample. The V call is TRBV4-1, the J call TRBJ2-7, with TRBD2 as a possible D gene (6 bases). V was trimmed by 0 bases and J by 0 bases, leaving 18 bases between them. The germline gives CDR1 MGHRA, CDR2 YSYEKL. The CDR3 extends over 18 amino acids. The CDR3 sequence is CASSQDTEEGASSYEQYF. CDR3 in DNA: TGCGCCAGCAGCCAAGATACAGAGGAGGGCGCGAGCTCCTACGAGCAGTACTTC.

The chain couples TRBV25-1 to TRBJ2-1; D is ambiguous. The ends were cut back, 5 bases at V and 6 bases at J, with 8 bases in the middle. CDR1 MGHDK and CDR2 SYGVNS come from the germline V gene. The CDR3 loop spans 12 amino acids. The CDR3 sequence: CASSPISNEQFF. CDR3 bases: TGTGCCAGCAGTCCTATAAGCAATGAGCAGTTCTTC. The variable domain in full, with the rest retrieved from reference TRBV25-1 and TRBJ2-1, is EADIYQTPRYLVIGTGKKITLECSQTMGHDKMYWYQQDPGMELHLIHYSYGVNSTEKGDLSSESTVSRIRTEHFPLTLESARPSHTSQYLCASSPISNEQFFGPGTRLTVL.